Below are 21 T cell receptor beta chains sequenced from a single sample in a study of post-analysis software for immune sequencing data. The antigens these receptors bind are not known. Findings and caveats of the study: Patients showed TRBV5-6, TRBV5-1 and TRBV20-1 among 4 or 5 TRBV segments more frequent than in controls.

Carried by the TCR beta cDNA libraries were unique molecular identifiers. Using its own MiXCR run on the PCR reads, TCRdb lists one record per CDR3 protein. There are roughly 650,000 distinct CDR3 sequences in the sample; approximately 60% occur only once, and approximately 10% lies in the top ten. Sequencing was done on a sample of blood. These receptors originate from a girl aged 2-9 years with multiple sclerosis.

This clonotype was recorded a few times. The rearrangement uses TRBV7-2 and TRBJ2-1, with D possibly being TRBD2 (7 bases). CDR1 is SGHTA, CDR2 FQGNSA, per germline. CDR3 length: 14 residues. The V end lost 0 bases, the J end lost 8 bases, and 11 bases lay between the germline ends. CDR3 amino acids: CASSLAAGAYEQFF. CDR3 nucleotides: TGTGCCAGCAGCTTAGCGGCGGGGGCATATGAGCAGTTCTTC.

The gene calls are TRBV7-9 and TRBJ2-1; 10 bases line up with TRBD2. This CDR3 is 16 amino acids long. Germline V lookup: CDR1 SEHNR, CDR2 FQNEAQ (reference sequence). The junction had 6 bases not matched to a gene; V was cut back by 5 bases and J by 2 bases. The CDR3 loop is CASSKRGGNPYNEQFF. The CDR3 DNA follows: TGTGCCAGCAGCAAGCGGGGGGGAAACCCCTACAATGAGCAGTTCTTC. The full variable domain, its missing parts supplied by reference TRBV7-9 and TRBJ2-1, is DTGVSQNPRHKITKRGQNVTFRCDPISEHNRLYWYRQTLGQGPEFLTYFQNEAQLEKSRLLSDRFSAERPKGSFSTLEIQRTEQGDSAMYLCASSKRGGNPYNEQFFGPGTRLTVL.

This clonotype was detected once. V usage is TRBV5-6 and J usage is TRBJ2-7; perhaps TRBD2 as D (6 bases). Between the trimmed V and J ends, which lost 1 base and 6 bases, there was a span of 11 bases. The CDR3 is made up of 13 amino acids. Germline loops: CDR1 SGHDT, CDR2 YYEEEE. The CDR3 DNA is TGTGCCAGCAGCTTGCGGGGGTGGCGCGAGCAGTACTTC. This gives the protein CASSLRGWREQYF. The full variable domain, its missing parts supplied by reference TRBV5-6 and TRBJ2-7, is DAGVTQSPTHLIKTRGQQVTLRCSPKSGHDTVSWYQQALGQGPQFIFQYYEEEERQRGNFPDRFSGHQFPNYSSELNVNALLLGDSALYLCASSLRGWREQYFGPGTRLTVT.

The count of this clonotype is one. The genes are TRBV6-2 or TRBV6-3 and TRBJ2-5; D unresolved. V dropped 6 bases and J dropped 5 bases, with 16 bases sitting between them. Germline CDR1 and CDR2: MNHEY and SVGEGT. The CDR3 loop spans 14 amino acids. Here the CDR3 reads CASRWTHLGETQYF. The CDR3 DNA reads TGTGCCAGCAGATGGACCCACCTGGGCGAGACCCAGTACTTC.

The chain carries TRBV12-3 or TRBV12-4 and TRBJ1-1; D not certain. CDR3 length equals 11 residues. Trimming removed 3 bases at V and 10 bases at J, with 9 bases between. CDR3 amino acids: CASSLVRGAFF. The CDR3 DNA is TGTGCCAGCAGTTTGGTGAGAGGAGCTTTCTTT.

V is TRBV29-1 and J is TRBJ2-1, with D possibly matching TRBD2 (5 bases). The CDR3 runs 14 residues. Germline V CDR1 and CDR2: SQVTM, ANQGSEA. V shed 7 bases and J shed 4 bases, with 17 bases lying between them. DNA of the CDR3: TGCAGCGCTGGGCGGGTCGCGGCTTACAATGAGCAGTTCTTC. The encoded protein is CSAGRVAAYNEQFF.

This clonotype was seen a handful of times. V is TRBV6-5 and J is TRBJ2-5; 7 nucleotides match TRBD2. There are 13 residues in the CDR3. Unmatched junction bases numbered 5, after V lost 8 bases and J lost 2 bases. Per the germline V gene, CDR1 is MNHEY and CDR2 is SVGAGI. The CDR3 loop reads CASQRGQQETQYF. For the CDR3, the DNA is TGTGCCAGCCAGCGGGGTCAACAAGAGACCCAGTACTTC.

This chain uses TRBV15 with TRBJ2-6; TRBD2 might be the D (5 bases). The CDR3 sequence is 17 residues long. Germline lookup yields CDR1 LNHNV and CDR2 YYDKDF (reference sequence). V lost 6 bases to trimming and J lost 1 base, with 16 bases between them. CDR3 nucleotide sequence: TGTGCCACCAGTTGGCATAATTGGAGGTCTGGGGCCAACGTCCTGACTTTC. Translation: CATSWHNWRSGANVLTF.

This rearrangement joins TRBV5-1 to TRBJ2-1; 14 bases map to TRBD2. This CDR3 has 15 residues. CDR1 SGHRS and CDR2 YFSETQ come from the germline V gene. V was pared by 4 bases and J by 7 bases, with 4 bases of the junction left unmatched. The CDR3 loop reads CASSEGLAGANEQFF. The CDR3 DNA is TGCGCCAGCAGCGAGGGACTAGCGGGAGCAAATGAGCAGTTCTTC.

This sequence joins TRBV11-3 and TRBJ2-5; 9 nucleotides line up with TRBD1. The germline gives CDR1 SGHNT, CDR2 YENEEA. Trimming cost V 1 base and J 0 bases; bases outside gene matches: 6. The CDR3 is 17 residues long. The CDR3 is CASSLGTGTGNQETQYF. The CDR3 nucleotides are TGTGCCAGCAGCTTAGGAACCGGGACAGGGAACCAAGAGACCCAGTACTTC.

The gene calls are TRBV28 and TRBJ2-7; 9 nucleotides match TRBD2. This CDR3 is built from 13 residues. Germline CDR1 reads MDHEN; CDR2 reads SYDVKM. The trim removed 4 bases at V and 7 bases at J, leaving 5 bases unmatched. The CDR3 is CASSSSGMVEQYF. The CDR3 bases are TGTGCCAGCAGTTCTAGCGGGATGGTTGAGCAGTACTTC.

The chain links TRBV11-2 to TRBJ2-5; the match to TRBD2 covers 7 bases. This CDR3 contains 14 residues. Germline V CDR1 and CDR2: SGHAT, FQNNGV. The V gene end was trimmed by 3 bases and the J gene end by 2 bases; junction bases not matched to a gene: 3. CDR3 sequence (DNA): TGTGCCAGCAGCTTTGCTAGCGGTCAAGAGACCCAGTACTTC. This translates into CASSFASGQETQYF.

This clonotype was seen a few times. The V call is TRBV4-3, the J call TRBJ2-1, with 9 bases identical to TRBD2. The junction had 9 bases not matched to a gene; V was cut back by 4 bases and J by 2 bases. Germline lookup yields CDR1 LGHNA and CDR2 YSLEER. The CDR3 has 17 residues. In DNA, the CDR3 is TGCGCCAGCAGCCCCACCTATCTAGCGGGGCCCTACAATGAGCAGTTCTTC. It translates to CASSPTYLAGPYNEQFF.

The chain has TRBV12-5 and TRBJ2-5; TRBD2 matches 10 bases. Germline lookup yields CDR1 LGHNT and CDR2 FRNRAP. With V trimmed by 0 bases and J by 5 bases, 6 bases remained unmatched. The length of the CDR3 is 16 residues. The CDR3 region has the DNA TGTGCTAGTGGTTTGGTAGCTCTAGCGGGAGTGGAGACCCAGTACTTC. It translates to CASGLVALAGVETQYF.

The chain combines TRBV27 with TRBJ1-4; perhaps TRBD1 as D (5 bases). The CDR3 is 19 residues long. The germline V gene encodes CDR1 MNHEY and CDR2 SMNVEV (reference sequence). V was pared by 4 bases and J by 0 bases, with 21 bases between. CDR3 in DNA: TGTGCCAGCAGTTGGAGAAGAGGGGTTCGGGGAACAACTAATGAAAAACTGTTTTTT. It translates to CASSWRRGVRGTTNEKLFF.

J is TRBJ1-1 and V is TRBV5-1; no clear D gene. CDR3 length: 13 residues. CDR1 is SGHRS, CDR2 YFSETQ, per germline. Trimming took 1 base from V and 4 from J, leaving 8 bases between them. For the CDR3, the DNA is TGCGCCAGCAGCTTGAGATTGGGCACTGAAGCTTTCTTT. Translation gives CASSLRLGTEAFF.

The sample holds a few counts of this clonotype. The CDR3, as DNA: TGTGCCAGCAGCGTAGATAGCGGGAGTTTAGATACGCAGTATTTT. Amino acid sequence: CASSVDSGSLDTQYF. The V call is TRBV9, the J call TRBJ2-3; 9 bases map to TRBD2. Per the germline V gene, CDR1 is SGDLS and CDR2 is YYNGEE. V shed 0 bases and J 5 bases; nucleotides not matched to a gene: 4. The CDR3 is made up of 15 amino acids.

This clonotype was observed a handful of times. J is TRBJ1-2 and V is TRBV20-1; D might be TRBD1 (6 bases). The CDR3 runs 14 residues. Germline values: CDR1 DFQATT, CDR2 SNEGSKA (reference sequence). Trimming cost V 2 bases and J 4 bases, with 14 bases left between them. This CDR3 is CSARPRTAGYGYTF. CDR3 sequence (DNA): TGCAGTGCTAGACCCCGGACAGCCGGCTATGGCTACACCTTC.

The chain links TRBV27 to TRBJ1-1, with 7 positions matching TRBD1. Trimming at V came to 5 bases and at J to 5 bases, leaving 2 bases not matched to a gene. Germline V gene data show CDR1 as MNHEY and CDR2 as SMNVEV (reference sequence). This CDR3 is 12 amino acids long. The DNA of the CDR3 is TGTGCCAGCAGTAGCAGGGGGACTGAAGCTTTCTTT. Translated: CASSSRGTEAFF.

The rearrangement joins TRBV7-2 to TRBJ1-5; tentative D call: TRBD1 (5 bases). CDR3 length: 13 amino acids. CDR1 is SGHTA and CDR2 is FQGNSA in the germline V gene. Trimming stripped 5 bases from V and 7 bases from J, with 12 bases between. The chain's CDR3 is CASSPEGWQPQHF. In DNA, the CDR3 is TGTGCCAGCAGCCCCGAGGGGTGGCAGCCCCAGCATTTT.

The J gene is TRBJ2-7, the V gene TRBV15; 9 nucleotides match TRBD1. J lost 1 base, V lost 2 bases, and 6 bases had no gene match. From germline, CDR1 is LNHNV and CDR2 YYDKDF (reference sequence). The CDR3 is made up of 16 amino acids. CDR3 DNA sequence: TGTGCCACCAGCAGACGTCCAGGACAGGGGTCCTACGAGCAGTACTTC. Encoded protein: CATSRRPGQGSYEQYF. Filled out from reference TRBV15 and TRBJ2-7, the complete variable domain reads DAMVIQNPRYQVTQFGKPVTLSCSQTLNHNVMYWYQQKSSQAPKLLFHYYDKDFNNEADTPDNFQSRRPNTSFCFLDIRSPGLGDTAMYLCATSRRPGQGSYEQYFGPGTRLTVT.